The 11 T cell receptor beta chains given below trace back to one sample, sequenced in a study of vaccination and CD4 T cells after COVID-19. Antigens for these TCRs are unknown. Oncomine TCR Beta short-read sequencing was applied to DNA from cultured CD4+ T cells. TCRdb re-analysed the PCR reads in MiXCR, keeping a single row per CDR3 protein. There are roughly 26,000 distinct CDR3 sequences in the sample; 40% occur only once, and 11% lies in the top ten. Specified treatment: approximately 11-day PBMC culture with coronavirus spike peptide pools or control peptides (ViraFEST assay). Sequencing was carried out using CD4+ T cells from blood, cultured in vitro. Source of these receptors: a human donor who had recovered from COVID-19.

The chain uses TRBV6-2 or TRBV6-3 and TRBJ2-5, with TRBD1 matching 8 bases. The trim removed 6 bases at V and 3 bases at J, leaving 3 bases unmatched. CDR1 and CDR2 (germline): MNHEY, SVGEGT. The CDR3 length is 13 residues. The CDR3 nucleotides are TGTGCCAGCAGCCGGGGACAGGAAGAGACCCAGTACTTC. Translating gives CASSRGQEETQYF.

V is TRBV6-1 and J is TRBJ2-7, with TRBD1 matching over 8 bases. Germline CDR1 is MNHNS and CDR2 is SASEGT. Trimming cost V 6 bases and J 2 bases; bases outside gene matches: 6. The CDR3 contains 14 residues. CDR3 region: CASRVGQGAYEQYF. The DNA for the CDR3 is TGTGCCAGCAGGGTCGGACAGGGAGCCTACGAGCAGTACTTC.

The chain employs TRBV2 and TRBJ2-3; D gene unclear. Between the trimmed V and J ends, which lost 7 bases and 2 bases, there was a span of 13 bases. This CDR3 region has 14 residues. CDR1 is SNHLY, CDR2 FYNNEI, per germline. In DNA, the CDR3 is TGTGCCAGCACCTCTAGACTGATCACAGATACGCAGTATTTT. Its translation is CASTSRLITDTQYF.

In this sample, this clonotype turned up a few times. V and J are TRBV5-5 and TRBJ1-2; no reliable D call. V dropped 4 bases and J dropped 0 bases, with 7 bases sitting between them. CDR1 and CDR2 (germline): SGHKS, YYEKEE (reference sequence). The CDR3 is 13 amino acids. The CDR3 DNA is TGTGCCAGCAGCCCAAGAGCTAACTATGGCTACACCTTC. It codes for CASSPRANYGYTF.

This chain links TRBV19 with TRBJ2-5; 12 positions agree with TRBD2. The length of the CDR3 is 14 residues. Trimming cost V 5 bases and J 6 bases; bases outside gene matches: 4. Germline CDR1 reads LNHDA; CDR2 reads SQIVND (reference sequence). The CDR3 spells CASSSSGGAQTQYF. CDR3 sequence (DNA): TGTGCCAGTAGTTCTAGCGGGGGGGCACAGACCCAGTACTTC.

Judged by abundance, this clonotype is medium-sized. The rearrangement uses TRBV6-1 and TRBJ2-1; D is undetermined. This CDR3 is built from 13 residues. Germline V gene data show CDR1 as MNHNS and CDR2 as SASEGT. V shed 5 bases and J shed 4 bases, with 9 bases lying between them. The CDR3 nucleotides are TGTGCCAGCAGTCCTGGCCCGTACAATGAGCAGTTCTTC. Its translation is CASSPGPYNEQFF.

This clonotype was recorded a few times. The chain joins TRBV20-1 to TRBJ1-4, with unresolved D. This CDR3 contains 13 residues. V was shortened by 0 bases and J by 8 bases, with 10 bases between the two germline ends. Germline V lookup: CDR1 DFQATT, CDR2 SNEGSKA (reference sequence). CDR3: CSAREGLGEKLFF. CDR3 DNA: TGCAGTGCTAGAGAGGGGTTAGGAGAAAAACTGTTTTTT.

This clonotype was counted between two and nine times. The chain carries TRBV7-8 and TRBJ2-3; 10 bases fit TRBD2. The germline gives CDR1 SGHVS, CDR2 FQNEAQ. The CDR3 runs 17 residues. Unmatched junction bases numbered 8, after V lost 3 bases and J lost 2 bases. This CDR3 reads CASSFGSSGGITDTQYF. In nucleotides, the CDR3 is TGTGCCAGCAGCTTTGGGAGTAGCGGGGGGATCACAGATACGCAGTATTTT.

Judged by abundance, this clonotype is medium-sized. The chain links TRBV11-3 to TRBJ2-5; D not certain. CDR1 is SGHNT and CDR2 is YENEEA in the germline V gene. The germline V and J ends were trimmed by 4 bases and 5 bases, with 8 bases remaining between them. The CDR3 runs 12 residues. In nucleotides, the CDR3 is TGTGCCAGCAGCTCCGGAGCGGAGACCCAGTACTTC. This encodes CASSSGAETQYF. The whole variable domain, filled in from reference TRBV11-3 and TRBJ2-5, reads EAGVVQSPRYKIIEKKQPVAFWCNPISGHNTLYWYLQNLGQGPELLIRYENEEAVDDSQLPKDRFSAERLKGVDSTLKIQPAELGDSAVYLCASSSGAETQYFGPGTRLLVL.

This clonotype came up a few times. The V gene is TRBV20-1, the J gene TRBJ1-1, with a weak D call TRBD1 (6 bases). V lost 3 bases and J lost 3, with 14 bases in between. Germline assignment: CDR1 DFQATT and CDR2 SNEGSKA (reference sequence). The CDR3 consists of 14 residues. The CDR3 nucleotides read TGCAGTGCTAGGGGGGAAAGGGGGTACACTGAAGCTTTCTTT. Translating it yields CSARGERGYTEAFF.

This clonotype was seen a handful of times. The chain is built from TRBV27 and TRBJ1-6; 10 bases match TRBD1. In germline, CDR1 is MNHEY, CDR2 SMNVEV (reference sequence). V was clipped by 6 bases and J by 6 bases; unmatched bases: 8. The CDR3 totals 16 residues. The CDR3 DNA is TGTGCCAGCAGCCCTTACCGGGACAGGGGTAATTCACCCCTCCACTTT. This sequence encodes CASSPYRDRGNSPLHF.